These 18 T cell receptor beta chains were sequenced from one sample in a study of blood T cell repertoires in COVID-19. Using immunoSEQ multiplex PCR, the repertoire was profiled, and TCRdb retains in-frame clones only, with some absent. The sample lists under 250,000 clones; around 89% were seen once. The specimen sequenced was peripheral blood. The receptors come from a woman between 40 and 55 years old with acute or convalescent COVID-19.

This clone was found once. The chain has TRBV7-2 and TRBJ2-1; TRBD2 might be the D (5 bases). The V gene lost 4 bases and the J gene lost 0 bases, with 7 bases spanning the gap. The CDR3 has 14 residues. Per germline, CDR1 SGHTA and CDR2 FQGNSA. The CDR3 reads CASSWESSYNEQFF. The CDR3 coding sequence is TGTGCCAGCAGCTGGGAGAGCTCCTACAATGAGCAGTTCTTC.

The CDR3 DNA reads TGTGCCAGCAGCTTAGGGGGGCAGGGCACTGAAGCTTTCTTT. Translation gives CASSLGGQGTEAFF. The chain links TRBV7-9 to TRBJ1-1; D is perhaps TRBD1 (6 bases). There are 14 residues in the CDR3. Germline V gene data show CDR1 as SEHNR and CDR2 as FQNEAQ (reference sequence). With 1 base removed from V and 4 bases from J, the gap between germline ends came to 10 bases.

V is TRBV2 and J is TRBJ1-3; 8 positions match TRBD1. The CDR3 totals 16 residues. Germline-derived CDR1 and CDR2 are SNHLY and FYNNEI. J was trimmed by 0 bases and V by 7 bases; bases with no gene match: 8. CDR3 loop: CASIPGGAGSGNTIYF. The CDR3 bases are TGTGCCAGCATCCCAGGGGGCGCTGGCTCTGGAAACACCATATATTTT.

The chain is built from TRBV7-8 and TRBJ2-3; 7 nucleotides agree with TRBD1. Trimming cost V 3 bases and J 10 bases; bases outside gene matches: 16. This CDR3 contains 16 residues. Germline V gene data show CDR1 as SGHVS and CDR2 as FQNEAQ. The CDR3 spells CASSFFVPQTGQPQYF. In DNA, the CDR3 is TGTGCCAGCAGCTTCTTCGTCCCCCAGACAGGGCAGCCGCAGTATTTT.

The chain joins TRBV6-6 to TRBJ2-1, with a possible D match to TRBD2 (6 bases). V lost 5 bases to trimming and J lost 3 bases, with 17 bases between them. Germline V gene lookup returns CDR1 MNHNY and CDR2 SVGAGI (reference sequence). The CDR3 runs 16 residues. Here the CDR3 DNA reads TGTGCCAGCAGTGGAGGGCCCCTAGAATTCTACAATGAGCAGTTCTTC. Translating it yields CASSGGPLEFYNEQFF.

V usage is TRBV12-3 or TRBV12-4 and J usage is TRBJ1-1, with 9 bases fitting TRBD1. This CDR3 has 13 residues. The V and J ends lost 6 bases and 4 bases, in that order; junction bases with no gene match: 3. The CDR3 region has the DNA TGTGCCAGCAGGGACAGGGGCTCCACTGAAGCTTTCTTT. This codes for CASRDRGSTEAFF.

The CDR3: CASSNGDRVLEEMNTEAFF. The DNA for the CDR3 is TGTGCCAGTAGCAACGGGGACAGGGTTCTCGAGGAGATGAACACTGAAGCTTTCTTT. The genes are TRBV19 and TRBJ1-1; TRBD1 matches at 9 bases. The junction had 17 bases not matched to a gene; V was cut back by 6 bases and J by 0 bases. CDR1 and CDR2 (germline): LNHDA, SQIVND (reference sequence). This CDR3 comprises 19 residues.

This clone has just a few counts. The gene calls are TRBV2 and TRBJ1-6; D perhaps matches TRBD1 (5 bases). V shed 6 bases and J shed 8 bases, with 20 bases lying between them. The CDR3 length is 16 residues. Germline lookup yields CDR1 SNHLY and CDR2 FYNNEI. DNA for the CDR3: TGTGCCAGCAGCGAACCGCGGGCCAGGGAGGATTCACCCCTCCACTTT. It specifies CASSEPRAREDSPLHF.

The table lists this clone with a count of one. This chain uses TRBV18 with TRBJ1-2, with TRBD1 matching over 10 bases. The junction had 7 bases not matched to a gene; V was cut back by 5 bases and J by 7 bases. CDR1 is KGHSH and CDR2 is LQKENI in the germline V gene. CDR3 length: 14 residues. Here the CDR3 reads CASSYGTGDGGYTF. CDR3 coding DNA: TGTGCCAGCTCATACGGGACAGGGGATGGTGGCTACACCTTC.

The genes are TRBV7-8 and TRBJ2-7; 8 nucleotides agree with TRBD2. Germline CDR1 SGHVS, CDR2 FQNEAQ. This CDR3 is built from 14 residues. V lost 3 bases, J lost 8 bases, and 9 bases stayed unmatched. The DNA for the CDR3 is TGTGCCAGCAGCTTTATTGTTTCGGGGGGGAAGCAGTACGTC. This translates into CASSFIVSGGKQYV.

This clone appeared a single time. V and J are TRBV12-5 and TRBJ1-1, with D possibly TRBD1 on 6 matching bases. Per germline, CDR1 LGHNT and CDR2 FRNRAP. The V and J ends lost 7 bases and 0 bases respectively, with 18 bases between them. CDR3 length equals 16 residues. The CDR3: CASDSQTGKMNTEAFF. The CDR3 DNA reads as TGTGCTAGTGATTCTCAGACAGGTAAAATGAACACTGAAGCTTTCTTT.

The V and J genes are TRBV20-1 and TRBJ1-1; 7 bases are shared with TRBD1. Germline assignment: CDR1 DFQATT and CDR2 SNEGSKA (reference sequence). Trimming cost V 3 bases and J 1 base; bases outside gene matches: 26. This CDR3 comprises 21 residues. Here the CDR3 reads CSASGTGVTPSRSSPNTEAFF. The CDR3 coding sequence is TGCAGTGCTAGTGGTACAGGGGTTACGCCCTCTCGATCTTCGCCGAACACTGAAGCTTTCTTT.

This chain joins TRBV9 and TRBJ1-5; possible D gene TRBD1, 5 bases. CDR1 is SGDLS and CDR2 is YYNGEE in the germline V gene. CDR3 size: 14 residues. Trimming left V 0 bases short and J 9 bases short, with 13 bases between. As DNA, the CDR3 is TGTGCCAGCAGCGTAGAGGGGCTGGCAGGGCCCCAGCATTTT. This translates into CASSVEGLAGPQHF. Together with reference TRBV9 and TRBJ1-5, the CDR3 gives the full variable domain: DSGVTQTPKHLITATGQRVTLRCSPRSGDLSVYWYQQSLDQGLQFLIQYYNGEERAKGNILERFSAQQFPDLHSELNLSSLELGDSALYFCASSVEGLAGPQHFGDGTRLSIL.

The gene calls are TRBV30 and TRBJ2-4; TRBD2 is a possible D gene (6 bases). This CDR3 spans 11 amino acids. V was pared by 3 bases and J by 9 bases, with 9 bases between. Germline CDR1 GTSNPN, CDR2 SVGIG (reference sequence). The CDR3 is CAWSQGGIQYF. The CDR3 DNA follows: TGTGCCTGGAGCCAGGGAGGCATTCAGTACTTC.

This rearrangement joins TRBV6-5 to TRBJ2-2; D is possibly TRBD1 (6 bases). The CDR3 is made up of 15 amino acids. Germline CDR1 MNHEY, CDR2 SVGAGI. Trimming shortened V by 8 bases and J by 2 bases, and 15 bases separated the two germline ends. The CDR3 spells CASPPLGTNTGELFF. CDR3 nucleotide sequence: TGTGCCAGCCCACCTCTCGGGACAAACACCGGGGAGCTGTTTTTT.

The chain recombines TRBV10-3 with TRBJ1-3; a weak D match, TRBD1 (5 bases). This CDR3 has 15 residues. Germline lookup yields CDR1 ENHRY and CDR2 SYGVKD. Trimming left V 0 bases short and J 4 bases short, with 10 bases between. In DNA form, the CDR3 reads TGTGCCATCAGTGAGTCCAGGGTCCCCGGAAACACCATATATTTT. It encodes CAISESRVPGNTIYF.

The chain joins TRBV5-6 to TRBJ2-2; tentative D call: TRBD2 (5 bases). Trimming cost V 4 bases and J 8 bases, with 9 bases left between them. This CDR3 comprises 12 residues. CDR1 is SGHDT and CDR2 is YYEEEE in the germline V gene. CDR3 in DNA: TGTGCCAGCAGCCTCGGGGTGGGGGAGCTGTTTTTT. Protein sequence: CASSLGVGELFF.

The chain joins TRBV27 to TRBJ1-2; 8 bases line up with TRBD1. V lost 7 bases and J lost 3; bases outside the gene matches: 13. The CDR3 is 16 residues long. Germline V lookup: CDR1 MNHEY, CDR2 SMNVEV (reference sequence). The CDR3 DNA is TGTGCCAGCAAATCTGGGCTCGGACAGGGAGACTATGGCTACACCTTC. Translated, it gives CASKSGLGQGDYGYTF.